This TCR beta chain was captured in a study of blood T cells in healthy people across ages. Study-wide points: Correlation between TCR beta diversity and naive T cell percentage was strong.

The CDR3 consists of 14 residues. V shed 4 bases and J shed 3 bases, with 13 bases lying between them. Germline V gene data show CDR1 as LGHDT and CDR2 as YNNKEL (reference sequence). A second about 7 to 12 cycle PCR used barcoded and J-beta primers. MiXCR, run by TCRdb on the 5' RACE reads, gives a single entry per CDR3 protein. The table shows about 1.4 million distinct CDR3 sequences, with approximately 59% occurring only once. Worth noting for this clonotype: Its antigen is not identified.

The donors, aged 6 to 90, were healthy Caucasians from Russia. Peripheral blood, about 9.8 milliliters per donor, was collected. The chain uses TRBV3-1 and TRBJ2-7; tentative D call: TRBD1 (5 bases). Sequenced material: blood. This sequence was found in a man between 18 and 35 years old in good health. In DNA form, the CDR3 reads TGTGCCAGCAGCCCGTCCACAGGAGTCTACGAGCAGTACTTC. Translated, it gives CASSPSTGVYEQYF.